Each of the 19 T cell receptor beta chains below was sequenced from the same sample in a study of tumor-infiltrating lymphocytes in primary liver carcinoma. The source of the blood RNA was unsorted whole blood, and germline DNA was extracted as well. TCR beta cDNA came from about 500 ng total RNA, primed with a constant-region primer. Amplification in three nested multiplex PCR rounds with slightly modified ARM-PCR gave rise to TCR beta libraries. TRBV1-TRBV30 forward primers paired with a C-beta reverse primer drove the first two PCR rounds, about 11 cycles each. From the multiplex PCR reads, TCRdb called clonotypes with MiXCR, one entry per CDR3 protein. The table has approximately 310,000 distinct CDR3 sequences, roughly two thirds seen once. Sample: peripheral blood. Source of these receptors: a middle-aged man with primary liver carcinoma and hepatitis B virus infection.

The table lists this clonotype with a count of one. A much larger clone sits a single nucleotide away, making a read error possible. The rearrangement uses TRBV4-2 and TRBJ2-7; 8 bases are a match to TRBD2. CDR1 and CDR2 (germline): LGHNA, YNFKEQ. This CDR3 has 13 residues. Trimming took 5 bases from V and 4 from J; bases not matched to a gene: 4. The CDR3 nucleotides are TGTGCCAGCAGCATTGAGCGGGGGTACGAGCAGTACTTC. This codes for CASSIERGYEQYF.

Comments on this clonotype: The junction differs from germline at one of its ends, possibly a read error. V gene TRBV14 combines with J gene TRBJ2-4; 12 positions match TRBD2. The CDR3 extends over 17 amino acids. Germline lookup yields CDR1 SGHDN and CDR2 FVKESK. CDR3 DNA sequence: TGTGCCAGCAGCTACGGACTAGCGGGACTAGCCATAAACATTCAGTACTTC. Encoded protein: CASSYGLAGLAINIQYF.

As to this clonotype: The missing conserved phenylalanine or tryptophan at the end of this CDR3 makes a read error likely. It is unclear where the CDR3 begins or ends on the DNA, so no DNA is shown, and the CDR3 is as TCRdb lists it. The chain is built from TRBV11-2 and TRBJ2-1; the table's D call, TRBD2, has no DNA check behind it. The CDR3 contains 14 residues when both ends are counted. Germline loops: CDR1 SGHAT, CDR2 FQNNGV. CDR3 region: CASSLDPAGSEHFS.

As to this clonotype: One junction end disagrees with the germline gene, perhaps due to a read error. This rearrangement joins TRBV6-5 to TRBJ1-6; unclear D gene. The length of the CDR3 is 13 residues. The V gene's germline CDR1 is MNHEY and CDR2 SVGAGI. CDR3 sequence: CASSPKSNSPLHF. CDR3 sequence (DNA): TGTGCCAGCAGCCCTAAGTCGAATTCACCCCTCCACTTC.

This clonotype was picked up many times. The genes are TRBV4-2 and TRBJ2-3; TRBD2 aligns across 12 bases. The CDR3 loop spans 16 amino acids. Per the germline V gene, CDR1 is LGHNA and CDR2 is YNFKEQ. V gave up 4 bases and J gave up 6 bases; unmatched junction bases: 8. CDR3 nucleotides: TGTGCCAGCAGCCGCCGACTAGCGGGAGATGGCGATACGCAGTATTTT. This codes for CASSRRLAGDGDTQYF.

This clonotype appeared many times. The V call is TRBV29-1, the J call TRBJ2-3; the D gene is possibly TRBD2 (6 bases). Germline CDR1 is SQVTM and CDR2 is ANQGSEA. Between the trimmed V and J ends, which lost 4 bases and 4 bases, there was a span of 9 bases. The CDR3 length is 12 residues. This CDR3 is CSVVSGADTQYF. The CDR3 nucleotides read TGCAGCGTTGTTTCGGGAGCAGATACGCAGTATTTT.

As to this clonotype: A much larger clone lies one base from this, so it may be a read error. CDR3 in amino acids: CASSFGKGDQETQYF. DNA for the CDR3: TGTGCCAGCAGTTTTGGGAAAGGCGACCAAGAGACCCAGTACTTC. The gene calls are TRBV12-3 or TRBV12-4 and TRBJ2-5; unclear D gene. V was trimmed by 3 bases and J by 0 bases, leaving 11 bases between them. This CDR3 region has 15 residues.

The chain uses TRBV6-1 and TRBJ1-2, with TRBD1 identical over 7 bases. With 10 bases clipped from V and 4 bases from J, the junction kept 15 bases outside the gene matches. This CDR3 has 15 amino acids. CDR1 and CDR2 from the germline V gene are MNHNS and SASEGT. Here the CDR3 DNA reads TGTGCCAACATGCTCCCCGGGACAGTCACCTATGGCTACACCTTC. Translated: CANMLPGTVTYGYTF.

This clonotype was observed a handful of times. The CDR3 sequence is CASSSIAGGRHEQYF. CDR3 coding DNA: TGTGCCAGCAGTTCCATAGCGGGAGGGCGTCACGAGCAGTACTTC. The gene calls are TRBV28 and TRBJ2-7; 11 bases fit TRBD2. The CDR3 extends over 15 amino acids. Germline V gene lookup returns CDR1 MDHEN and CDR2 SYDVKM. V shed 4 bases, J shed 5 bases, and the junction held 7 bases outside the gene matches.

A note on this clonotype: A junction boundary mismatches the germline segment, possibly from a read error. The V gene is TRBV11-2, the J gene TRBJ2-7; 11 nucleotides match TRBD2. Germline V lookup: CDR1 SGHAT, CDR2 FQNNGV. This CDR3 spans 14 amino acids. CDR3 sequence (DNA): TGTGCCAGCAGAGCGGCTAGCGGGAGGCGGGAGCACTACTTC. This gives the protein CASRAASGRREHYF.

This clonotype was picked up one time. Sequence at one end of the junction differs from germline and may be a read error. The chain carries TRBV5-1 and TRBJ1-2; a weak D match, TRBD1 (6 bases). Looked up from germline, CDR1 is SGHRS and CDR2 is YFSETQ. The CDR3 contains 14 residues. CDR3 region: CASSSDSPRYGYAF. As DNA, the CDR3 is TGCGCCAGCAGCTCGGACAGCCCGAGGTATGGCTACGCCTTC. The whole variable domain, filled in from reference TRBV5-1 and TRBJ1-2, reads KAGVTQTPRYLIKTRGQQVTLSCSPISGHRSVSWYQQTPGQGLQFLFEYFSETQRNKGNFPGRFSGRQFSNSRSEMNVSTLELGDSALYLCASSSDSPRYGYAFGSGTRLTVV.

The chain combines TRBV28 with TRBJ2-1, with D maybe TRBD1 (6 bases). Trimming removed 4 bases at V and 5 bases at J, with 9 bases between. Germline assignment: CDR1 MDHEN and CDR2 SYDVKM. CDR3 length: 13 amino acids. The DNA for the CDR3 is TGTGCCAGCAGTTCTAAGGGGGACAATGAGCAGTTCTTC. It is translated as CASSSKGDNEQFF.

V and J are TRBV11-2 and TRBJ2-7, with D tentatively TRBD2 (6 bases). This CDR3 spans 16 amino acids. The germline CDR1 and CDR2 sequences are SGHAT and FQNNGV. V was cut by 11 bases and J by 4 bases, with 27 bases left in between. CDR3: CARTLAPRGRIYEQYF. The CDR3 DNA follows: TGTGCCCGCACCTTAGCCCCTCGGGGGAGAATTTACGAGCAGTACTTC.

A few counts support this clonotype. This rearrangement joins TRBV28 to TRBJ2-7; D gene uncertain. The germline V gene encodes CDR1 MDHEN and CDR2 SYDVKM. This CDR3 spans 14 amino acids. The ends were cut back, 4 bases at V and 4 bases at J, with 14 bases in the middle. CDR3 sequence: CASSSVPGIYEQYF. Here the CDR3 DNA reads TGTGCCAGCAGTTCGGTGCCGGGTATATACGAGCAGTACTTC.

This clonotype was recorded at least ten times. For the CDR3, the DNA is TGTGCCAGCAGTTTAGAAGCTGAGGTTGGGGAGCAGTTCTTC. It codes for CASSLEAEVGEQFF. The chain uses TRBV12-3 or TRBV12-4 and TRBJ2-1; D remains unclear. The CDR3 is 14 amino acids. V lost 1 base and J lost 10, with 14 bases in between.

This rearrangement joins TRBV11-2 to TRBJ2-7; D may be TRBD1 (6 bases). V was pared by 2 bases and J by 2 bases, with 10 bases between. The CDR3 contains 14 residues. Germline loops: CDR1 SGHAT, CDR2 FQNNGV. CDR3 in amino acids: CASSLMGATYEQYF. The DNA of the CDR3 is TGTGCCAGCAGCTTAATGGGGGCTACCTACGAGCAGTACTTC.

This chain links TRBV11-1 with TRBJ2-2; 8 positions match TRBD1. V trimming: 5 bases; J trimming: 5 bases; junction bases outside the gene matches: 7. Looked up from germline, CDR1 is SGHAT and CDR2 is FQDESV (reference sequence). CDR3 size: 15 residues. The DNA of the CDR3 is TGTGCCAGCAGCCCGACAGGGGCCAAAACCGGGGAGCTGTTTTTT. Translating it yields CASSPTGAKTGELFF.

Points on this clonotype: This may arise from a read error, as a much more abundant clone is one base away. The chain carries TRBV4-2 and TRBJ2-5; a possible D gene is TRBD1 (6 bases). CDR1 is LGHNA and CDR2 is YNFKEQ in the germline V gene. This CDR3 spans 15 amino acids. The CDR3 protein is CASSQAGQKQEPQYF. The CDR3 region has the DNA TGTGCCAGCAGCCAAGCCGGACAGAAACAAGAGCCCCAGTACTTC.

Of note for this clonotype: Its ends do not fully match the called genes, so a read error is possible. This chain links TRBV6-6 with TRBJ2-3; TRBD1 is a possible D gene (7 bases). The CDR3 has 16 amino acids. Per the germline V gene, CDR1 is MNHNY and CDR2 is SVGAGI (reference sequence). The CDR3 nucleotides read TGTGCCAGCAGTTACTCGAGGCTAGGGGGGACAGAAACGCAGTATTTT. This codes for CASSYSRLGGTETQYF.